Listed below are T cell receptor beta chains from one sample, sequenced in a study of response to subunit inactivated influenza vaccine. One entry per CDR3 protein results from TCRdb running MiXCR on the RT-PCR reads. The table records 400,000 to 550,000 distinct CDR3 sequences, roughly 27% of them present only once. Here the sequenced sample was CD4+ T cells sorted from PBMCs, taken roughly 5 days after vaccination. Receptors were obtained from a man aged 50 to 60 who received an inactivated influenza vaccine. Each CDR3 is given with its conserved first and last residue. A D gene is named only where the DNA matches it firmly. Rows may omit the clone size; those that give it use once, few, many or a size class.

clone_size	j_call	v_call	d_call	cdr3_nt	cdr3_aa
.	TRBJ2-3	TRBV6-2/TRBV6-3	TRBD2	TGTGCCAGCGGAGATGGGACTAGCGGGACGGATACGCAGTATTTT	CASGDGTSGTDTQYF
.	TRBJ2-3	TRBV24-1	TRBD2	TGTGCCACCAGTGACCCGATTAGCGGGAAAACCACAGATACGCAGTATTTT	CATSDPISGKTTDTQYF
.	TRBJ1-1	TRBV5-5	.	TGTGCCAGCAGCTTGAACGTGGGTATGAACACTGAAGCTTTCTTT	CASSLNVGMNTEAFF
.	TRBJ1-1	TRBV12-3/TRBV12-4	.	TGTGCCAGCAAAGTACGCGGTCAGCGAAACACTGAAGCTTTCTTT	CASKVRGQRNTEAFF
.	TRBJ1-1	TRBV9	TRBD1	TGTGCCAGCAGCAGCGACAGGGGGCCCATGAACACTGAAGCTTTCTTT	CASSSDRGPMNTEAFF
.	TRBJ2-7	TRBV12-3/TRBV12-4	.	TGTGCCAGCACCCGTAATCCTCGCTACGAGCAGTACTTC	CASTRNPRYEQYF
.	TRBJ2-6	TRBV7-3	TRBD1	TGTGCCAGCAGCAGAACAGGGGGCGCTGGGGCCAACGTCCTGACTTTC	CASSRTGGAGANVLTF
.	TRBJ2-7	TRBV6-2/TRBV6-3	.	TGTGCCAGCAGTTCCTCTCCCTCGATTGAGCAGTACTTC	CASSSSPSIEQYF
few	TRBJ2-1	TRBV20-1	TRBD2	TGCAGTGCTAGAATGACTAGCAGCCACAATGAGCAGTTCTTC	CSARMTSSHNEQFF
.	TRBJ2-5	TRBV28	.	TGTGCCAGCAATGAAAGAGAGACCCAGTACTTC	CASNERETQYF
few	TRBJ1-1	TRBV5-1	.	TGCGCCAGCAGCTCCCGATTGGGACGGAACACTGAAGCTTTCTTT	CASSSRLGRNTEAFF
many	TRBJ2-1	TRBV3-1	.	TGTGCCAGCAGCCTCAGGGGAATCAATGAGCAGTTCTTC	CASSLRGINEQFF
.	TRBJ2-7	TRBV12-3/TRBV12-4	.	TGTGCCAGCAGCCTATTAGACCCTCCCTACGAGCAGTACTTC	CASSLLDPPYEQYF
.	TRBJ2-1	TRBV27	TRBD2	TGTGCCAGCAGTTTACGGGGGAGGGATAATGAGCAGTTCTTC	CASSLRGRDNEQFF
few	TRBJ2-3	TRBV5-1	.	TGCGCCAGCAGCTTGGCCCTAACGAGAGATACGCAGTATTTT	CASSLALTRDTQYF
.	TRBJ2-7	TRBV20-1	TRBD2	TGCAGTGCTTCCCTTCCGGGACTACCGAACTACGAGCAGTACTTC	CSASLPGLPNYEQYF
.	TRBJ2-1	TRBV7-3	TRBD2	TGTGCCAGCAGATCACTAGCGTCGGGTGAGCAGTTCTTC	CASRSLASGEQFF
.	TRBJ1-1	TRBV5-4	.	TGTGCCAGCAGCCTAGGACAGCAAATGAACACTGAAGCTTTCTTT	CASSLGQQMNTEAFF
few	TRBJ2-4	TRBV7-2	TRBD2	TGTGCCAGCAGCTCTGGCGGGAGGATTCAGTACTTC	CASSSGGRIQYF
.	TRBJ2-2	TRBV10-3	TRBD2	TGTGCCATCAGGAAGGGACTAGCGGGAGTCGGGGAGCTGTTTTTT	CAIRKGLAGVGELFF
.	TRBJ1-2	TRBV24-1	.	TGTGCCACCAGTGATGGGGGCCTCTATGGCTACACCTTC	CATSDGGLYGYTF
few	TRBJ2-5	TRBV20-1	TRBD2	TGCAGTGCAAGGACTAGCCAAACACAAGAGACCCAGTACTTC	CSARTSQTQETQYF
few	TRBJ2-5	TRBV12-3/TRBV12-4	.	TGTGCCAGCAGATTGGACGGCCCCGGGACCCAGTACTTC	CASRLDGPGTQYF
.	TRBJ2-6	TRBV15	.	TGTGCCACCAGTCTCCAGGGCAGATATAGCTCTGGGGCCAACGTCCTGACTTTC	CATSLQGRYSSGANVLTF
.	TRBJ1-2	TRBV4-3	.	TGCGCCAGCAGCAGGGGTTCTAACTATGGCTACACCTTC	CASSRGSNYGYTF
.	TRBJ2-1	TRBV28	TRBD2	TGTGCCAGCAGACCATCTAGCGGGAGACGCTCCTACAATGAGCAGTTCTTC	CASRPSSGRRSYNEQFF
few	TRBJ2-1	TRBV20-1	TRBD2	TGCAGTGCTAGAGAGGGACTAGCGGTCTCCTACAATGAGCAGTTCTTC	CSAREGLAVSYNEQFF
.	TRBJ2-3	TRBV5-1	TRBD1	TGCGCCAGCAGCTTGGCGACGACAGGGGGCACAGATACGCAGTATTTT	CASSLATTGGTDTQYF
.	TRBJ1-3	TRBV11-2	.	TGTGCCAGCAGCTTCGACAGCTCTGGAAACACCATATATTTT	CASSFDSSGNTIYF
few	TRBJ1-4	TRBV20-1	.	TGCAGTGCTTTGTACCGGGCGTCTAGTGAAAAACTGTTTTTT	CSALYRASSEKLFF
.	TRBJ2-2	TRBV11-2	.	TGTGCCAGCAGCTTAAGGCAGATGTCGAACACCGGGGAGCTGTTTTTT	CASSLRQMSNTGELFF
few	TRBJ2-1	TRBV7-8	TRBD2	TGTGCCAGCAGGGAGTATGGACTAGCAAGCGGTGAGCAGTTCTTC	CASREYGLASGEQFF
few	TRBJ2-3	TRBV18	TRBD1	TGTGCCAGCTCACCCAAAGGGGGCGGCACAGATACGCAGTATTTT	CASSPKGGGTDTQYF
.	TRBJ2-2	TRBV29-1	.	TGCAGCGTCGGTTTCCGGCTTACACCCGGGGAGCTGTTTTTT	CSVGFRLTPGELFF
.	TRBJ2-1	TRBV20-1	.	TGCAGTGCCAGATCCCTCAGGGCTCAAGCGCAGTTCTTC	CSARSLRAQAQFF
.	TRBJ2-7	TRBV6-2/TRBV6-3	.	TGTGCCAGCAGGTCTAGACAGCCCGAAACCTACGAGCAGTACTTC	CASRSRQPETYEQYF
few	TRBJ2-3	TRBV5-1	TRBD2	TGCGCCAGCAGCCCCCTCGTGGTAGCGGGAACAGATACGCAGTATTTT	CASSPLVVAGTDTQYF
.	TRBJ1-4	TRBV7-9	.	TGTGCCAGCAGCCTAAGTGGCTCCGGAAATGAAAAACTGTTTTTT	CASSLSGSGNEKLFF
few	TRBJ2-6	TRBV7-2	.	TGTGCCAGCAGCTTAGACGCTGCAGGGAGCCCTACTGGGGCCAACGTCCTGACTTTC	CASSLDAAGSPTGANVLTF
.	TRBJ1-4	TRBV12-3/TRBV12-4	.	TGTGCCAGCAGGCCCTCAAGCCCGAATGAAAAACTGTTTTTT	CASRPSSPNEKLFF
.	TRBJ1-2	TRBV4-1	.	TGCGCCAGCAGCCAAGATCAGGCAGGCCTTAACTATGGCTACACCTTC	CASSQDQAGLNYGYTF
many	TRBJ2-7	TRBV7-8	.	TGTGCCAGCAGCTCAACCATACGGGCGGGCTCCTACGAGCAGTACTTC	CASSSTIRAGSYEQYF
few	TRBJ1-1	TRBV10-1	.	TGCGCCAGCAGTGAGTCGAGGACAGCCTTTGTGACTGAAGCTTTCTTT	CASSESRTAFVTEAFF
.	TRBJ2-1	TRBV5-1	TRBD2	TGCGCCAGCTCTGTCGCTAGCGGGAGTACCAATGAGCAGTTCTTC	CASSVASGSTNEQFF
few	TRBJ2-3	TRBV4-1	TRBD2	TGCGCCAGCAGCCAAGATTGGCGGGGGATCTCAGATACGCAGTATTTT	CASSQDWRGISDTQYF
.	TRBJ2-2	TRBV21-1	.	TGTGCCAGCAGCAAAGTTGAGGGTTGGGGGGAGCTGTTTTTT	CASSKVEGWGELFF
.	TRBJ2-3	TRBV18	.	TGTGCCAGCTCACAGGGGATTTCCACAGATACGCAGTATTTT	CASSQGISTDTQYF
.	TRBJ1-3	TRBV10-3	.	TGTGCCCCCTATGGGGGACCGCGCTCTGGAAACACCATATATTTT	CAPYGGPRSGNTIYF
few	TRBJ2-5	TRBV4-1	.	TGCGCCAGCAGCCAAGAGGGCGGGGTGCTGAAGACCCAGTACTTC	CASSQEGGVLKTQYF
.	TRBJ2-1	TRBV7-9	TRBD2	TGTGCCAGCAGCTTAGCGAGGGGACTAGCGCCCGGTGAGCAGTTCTTC	CASSLARGLAPGEQFF
.	TRBJ1-6	TRBV7-2	.	TGTGCCAGCAGCTTGGGGACCATCTTAAATTCACCCCTCCACTTT	CASSLGTILNSPLHF
.	TRBJ2-3	TRBV12-3/TRBV12-4	TRBD2	TGTGCCAGCAGCCCGCCCTCGGGACTAGCCATCACAGATACGCAGTATTTT	CASSPPSGLAITDTQYF
many	TRBJ2-2	TRBV10-3	.	TGTGCCATCAGTGTGGATTTGAACACCGGGGAGCTGTTTTTT	CAISVDLNTGELFF
few	TRBJ2-3	TRBV28	TRBD1	TGTGCCAGCAGTCCGACAGGGCGCACAGATACGCAGTATTTT	CASSPTGRTDTQYF
few	TRBJ2-7	TRBV6-5	.	TGTGCCAGCAGTTACAATCTACAGGTAACCTACGAGCAGTACTTC	CASSYNLQVTYEQYF
.	TRBJ1-1	TRBV6-6	.	TGTGCCAGCAGTTATAAGAGAGATGAAGCTTTCTTT	CASSYKRDEAFF
.	TRBJ2-5	TRBV29-1	TRBD1	TGCAGCGTTGAAGGCTCGGGACAGGGGGCTTCGGAGACCCAGTACTTC	CSVEGSGQGASETQYF
.	TRBJ2-1	TRBV12-3/TRBV12-4	.	TGTGCCAGCACTCTGGGGGTATACAATGAGCAGTTCTTC	CASTLGVYNEQFF
.	TRBJ2-7	TRBV5-1	TRBD2	TGCGCCAGCACCTCCCCGGGTAGCGGGAGTTACGAGCAGTACTTC	CASTSPGSGSYEQYF
.	TRBJ2-1	TRBV7-2	.	TGTGCCAGCAGCAAGAATGCCGGGAATTACAATGAGCAGTTCTTC	CASSKNAGNYNEQFF